The 24 T cell receptor beta chains presented below share a single source sample, sequenced in a study of control samples from healthy donors and cancer patients. The protocol was immunoSEQ multiplex PCR, while the TCRdb copy is restricted to in-frame clones and leaves out a portion. The sample yields about 220,000 clones, about 93% seen once. Sequenced material: blood. The source of these receptors is a man between 50 and 59 years old in good health.

The genes are TRBV5-1 and TRBJ2-2; 8 nucleotides agree with TRBD1. With V trimmed by 6 bases and J by 0 bases, 4 bases remained unmatched. Germline CDR1 reads SGHRS; CDR2 reads YFSETQ. The length of the CDR3 is 15 residues. Written as DNA, the CDR3 is TGCGCCAGCACCTCACAGGGGGCGAACACCGGGGAGCTGTTTTTT. Translated, it gives CASTSQGANTGELFF.

The chain recombines TRBV2 with TRBJ1-1; D is undetermined. V shed 6 bases and J shed 1 base, with 15 bases lying between them. CDR1 and CDR2 from the germline V gene are SNHLY and FYNNEI. The CDR3 consists of 15 residues. This chain's CDR3 is CASSGPYGWNTEAFF. The CDR3 DNA reads TGTGCCAGCAGCGGCCCCTACGGCTGGAACACTGAAGCTTTCTTT.

The chain joins TRBV6-1 to TRBJ1-2; D might be TRBD1 (6 bases). Germline V lookup: CDR1 MNHNS, CDR2 SASEGT. This CDR3 has 17 residues. V gave up 0 bases and J gave up 8 bases, with 22 bases separating them. The CDR3 nucleotides read TGTGCCAGCAGTGAAGCCCCTTCCGGCAGGGGATTAGAGGGCTACACCTTC. Translation gives CASSEAPSGRGLEGYTF.

V gene TRBV28 combines with J gene TRBJ1-1, with D possibly matching TRBD1 (5 bases). The CDR3 totals 11 residues. The V and J ends lost 10 bases and 4 bases respectively, with 10 bases between them. Looked up from germline, CDR1 is MDHEN and CDR2 is SYDVKM. CDR3 region: CATWGSTEAFF. CDR3 DNA: TGTGCCACTTGGGGCAGCACTGAAGCTTTCTTT.

This clone was detected only a few times. The V and J genes are TRBV5-1 and TRBJ2-2; D gene ambiguous. This CDR3 has 12 residues. Trimming removed 0 bases from V and 6 bases from J, with 3 bases in between. Germline V gives CDR1 SGHRS, CDR2 YFSETQ. For the CDR3, the DNA is TGCGCCAGCAGCTTGGGGTCCGGGGAGCTGTTTTTT. The encoded protein is CASSLGSGELFF.

The chain employs TRBV15 and TRBJ1-1; D is ambiguous. Looked up from germline, CDR1 is LNHNV and CDR2 is YYDKDF (reference sequence). This CDR3 spans 14 amino acids. V lost 0 bases to trimming and J lost 1 base, with 6 bases between them. CDR3 coding DNA: TGTGCCACCAGCAGAGAGTTGACGAACACTGAAGCTTTCTTT. Protein sequence: CATSRELTNTEAFF.

This clone was found once. The rearrangement joins TRBV5-5 to TRBJ2-7; possibly TRBD1 for D (6 bases). The CDR3 sequence is 14 residues long. V lost 3 bases and J 5 bases, leaving 15 bases between the germline ends. The V gene's germline CDR1 is SGHKS and CDR2 YYEKEE (reference sequence). CDR3 nucleotide sequence: TGTGCCAGCAGCTCCGGGACAAGTCTTCACGAGCAGTACTTC. Protein: CASSSGTSLHEQYF.

The CDR3 sequence: CASRISGQGLSTF. The CDR3 DNA reads as TGTGCCAGCAGAATCTCGGGACAGGGTTTATCCACCTTC. The V and J genes are TRBV28 and TRBJ1-2; 9 positions match TRBD1. Germline CDR1 is MDHEN and CDR2 is SYDVKM. CDR3 length: 13 amino acids. After removal of 6 bases from V and 13 bases from J, the junction contained 12 bases not matched to a gene.

J is TRBJ1-6 and V is TRBV5-4; D unresolved. This CDR3 is 12 amino acids long. The V end was cut by 6 bases, the J end by 11 bases, with 12 bases between. Germline CDR1 reads SGHNT; CDR2 reads YYREEE (reference sequence). CDR3 sequence: CASNNPETPLHF. CDR3 sequence (DNA): TGTGCCAGCAACAACCCGGAGACACCCCTCCACTTT.

The genes are TRBV5-1 and TRBJ2-3, with unresolved D. The germline gives CDR1 SGHRS, CDR2 YFSETQ. CDR3 size: 17 residues. Trimming took off 4 bases at V and 2 bases at J, with 20 bases between the two ends. CDR3 DNA sequence: TGCGCCAGCAGCGATAGTATCAACTGGGCACACACAGATACGCAGTATTTT. It codes for CASSDSINWAHTDTQYF.

The chain couples TRBV2 to TRBJ1-6, with TRBD1 matching 7 bases. Germline V lookup: CDR1 SNHLY, CDR2 FYNNEI. The CDR3 length is 14 residues. The junction had 5 bases not matched to a gene; V was cut back by 5 bases and J by 7 bases. The CDR3 reads CASSSLTGNSPLHF. CDR3 sequence (DNA): TGTGCCAGCAGTTCCCTGACAGGGAATTCACCCCTCCACTTT.

V and J are TRBV18 and TRBJ2-7; D might be TRBD1 (5 bases). This CDR3 has 14 amino acids. Germline CDR1 KGHSH, CDR2 LQKENI. V was cut by 4 bases and J by 4 bases, with 14 bases left in between. For the CDR3, the DNA is TGTGCCAGCTCACAAGCGCAGGGTATGTACGAGCAGTACTTC. This encodes CASSQAQGMYEQYF.

The V call is TRBV18, the J call TRBJ1-1, with D unclear. Looked up from germline, CDR1 is KGHSH and CDR2 is LQKENI. The CDR3 length is 14 residues. Trimming cost V 1 base and J 5 bases, with 11 bases left between them. The CDR3 sequence: CASSPQLDRTEAFF. CDR3 bases: TGTGCCAGCTCACCACAATTGGATCGGACTGAAGCTTTCTTT.

The rearrangement links TRBV3-1 (or the pseudogene TRBV3-2) to TRBJ2-3; 11 bases match TRBD2. J gave up 4 bases and V 4 bases, and 7 bases lay outside the gene matches. CDR3 size: 16 residues. The germline gives CDR1 LGHDT, CDR2 YNNKEL (reference sequence). CDR3 bases: TGTGCCAGCAGCCTCCTCCCGACTAGCGGGGCAGATACGCAGTATTTT. It codes for CASSLLPTSGADTQYF.

Comment on this clone: The identical CDR3 is also encoded by other nucleotide sequences in the sample. This rearrangement joins TRBV5-1 to TRBJ2-2; D is perhaps TRBD2 (7 bases). The germline V gene encodes CDR1 SGHRS and CDR2 YFSETQ. V was clipped by 4 bases and J by 8 bases, with 15 bases between them. CDR3 size: 14 residues. Here the CDR3 reads CASSRRGAGGELFF. The DNA of the CDR3 is TGCGCCAGCAGCCGACGGGGGGCCGGGGGGGAGCTGTTTTTT.

This rearrangement joins TRBV7-2 to TRBJ1-1, with D unclear. The ends were cut back, 1 base at V and 0 bases at J, with 12 bases in the middle. Germline V gene sequence: CDR1 SGHTA, CDR2 FQGNSA. This CDR3 is built from 16 residues. This CDR3 reads CASSLEVGLMNTEAFF. As DNA, the CDR3 is TGTGCCAGCAGCTTAGAAGTGGGTTTGATGAACACTGAAGCTTTCTTT.

The chain employs TRBV7-8 and TRBJ2-1, with D maybe TRBD2 (6 bases). CDR3 length: 13 residues. Between the trimmed V and J ends, which lost 0 bases and 6 bases, there was a span of 6 bases. Germline V gene sequence: CDR1 SGHVS, CDR2 FQNEAQ. DNA for the CDR3: TGTGCCAGCAGCTTAGCGGGGGGCAATGAGCAGTTCTTC. Protein: CASSLAGGNEQFF.

The J gene is TRBJ1-3, the V gene TRBV5-6, with D unresolved. V was clipped by 0 bases and J by 7 bases, with 14 bases between them. From germline, CDR1 is SGHDT and CDR2 YYEEEE. The CDR3 runs 15 residues. The CDR3: CASSLEVKTGNTIYF. CDR3 nucleotide sequence: TGTGCCAGCAGCTTGGAGGTAAAGACCGGGAACACCATATATTTT. The entire variable domain, with the rest obtained from reference TRBV5-6 and TRBJ1-3, is as follows: DAGVTQSPTHLIKTRGQQVTLRCSPKSGHDTVSWYQQALGQGPQFIFQYYEEEERQRGNFPDRFSGHQFPNYSSELNVNALLLGDSALYLCASSLEVKTGNTIYFGEGSWLTVV.

The chain employs TRBV11-1 and TRBJ2-5; the match to TRBD1 covers 7 bases. V gave up 2 bases and J gave up 5 bases; unmatched junction bases: 8. CDR1 is SGHAT, CDR2 FQDESV, per germline (reference sequence). The CDR3 spans 15 residues. This CDR3 reads CASSLRPDRQETQYF. The CDR3 DNA is TGTGCCAGCAGCTTAAGGCCGGACAGGCAGGAGACCCAGTACTTC.

This clone has only one observation. This chain links TRBV6-6 with TRBJ1-5, with a weak D call TRBD1 (5 bases). CDR1 and CDR2 (germline): MNHNY, SVGAGI (reference sequence). CDR3 length: 16 residues. Trimming shortened V by 0 bases and J by 7 bases, and 16 bases separated the two germline ends. CDR3 region: CASSYSMVSGHQPQHF. CDR3 coding DNA: TGTGCCAGCAGTTACTCGATGGTTTCAGGGCACCAGCCCCAGCATTTT.

The chain is built from TRBV5-1 and TRBJ2-7; 11 nucleotides agree with TRBD2. V dropped 4 bases and J dropped 3; count of bases not matched to a gene: 3. The germline CDR1 and CDR2 sequences are SGHRS and YFSETQ. The CDR3 consists of 14 residues. CDR3 in DNA: TGCGCCAGCAGCCCCACTAGCGGGGGCTACGAGCAGTACGTC. It translates to CASSPTSGGYEQYV.

The V gene is TRBV3-1 (or the pseudogene TRBV3-2), the J gene TRBJ2-7, with 10 bases identical to TRBD1. The CDR3 extends over 14 amino acids. Trimming cost V 5 bases and J 0 bases; bases outside gene matches: 1. The germline V gene encodes CDR1 LGHDT and CDR2 YNNKEL (reference sequence). The CDR3 loop is CASSGQGVSYEQYF. Written as DNA, the CDR3 is TGTGCCAGCAGCGGACAGGGGGTCTCCTACGAGCAGTACTTC.

The genes are TRBV7-9 and TRBJ1-2, with a weak D call TRBD1 (5 bases). CDR3 length: 14 residues. The germline CDR1 and CDR2 sequences are SEHNR and FQNEAQ (reference sequence). V was pared by 3 bases and J by 6 bases, with 14 bases between. The DNA of the CDR3 is TGTGCCAGCAGCTTTTGGGGGGTTGGCGATGGCTACACCTTC. It encodes CASSFWGVGDGYTF.

The chain carries TRBV4-2 and TRBJ2-3; D is possibly TRBD1 or TRBD2 (5 bases each). Germline-derived CDR1 and CDR2 are LGHNA and YNFKEQ. The CDR3 has 16 residues. Trimming cost V 4 bases and J 3 bases, with 17 bases left between them. CDR3 bases: TGTGCCAGCAGCCCTGGCGGCGCAGGGACGACAGATACGCAGTATTTT. Encoded protein: CASSPGGAGTTDTQYF.